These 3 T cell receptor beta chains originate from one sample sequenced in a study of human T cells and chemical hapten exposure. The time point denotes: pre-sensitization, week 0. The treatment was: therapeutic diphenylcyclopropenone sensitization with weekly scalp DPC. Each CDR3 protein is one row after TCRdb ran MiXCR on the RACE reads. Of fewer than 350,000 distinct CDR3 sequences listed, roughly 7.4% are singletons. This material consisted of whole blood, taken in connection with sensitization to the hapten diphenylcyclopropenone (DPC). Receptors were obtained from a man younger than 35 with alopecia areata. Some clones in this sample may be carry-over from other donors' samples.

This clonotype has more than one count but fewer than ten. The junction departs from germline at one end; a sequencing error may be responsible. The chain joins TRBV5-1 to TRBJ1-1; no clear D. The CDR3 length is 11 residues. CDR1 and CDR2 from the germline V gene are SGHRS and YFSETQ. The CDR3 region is CASRLDTEAFF. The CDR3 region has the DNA TGCGCCAGCAGGTTGGACACTGAAGCTTTCTTT.

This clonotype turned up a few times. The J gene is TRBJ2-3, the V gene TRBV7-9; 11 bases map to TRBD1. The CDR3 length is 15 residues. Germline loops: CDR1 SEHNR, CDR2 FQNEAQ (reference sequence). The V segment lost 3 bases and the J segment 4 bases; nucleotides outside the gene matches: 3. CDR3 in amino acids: CASSFRDRGADTQYF. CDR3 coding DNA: TGTGCCAGCAGCTTCCGGGACAGGGGGGCAGATACGCAGTATTTT.

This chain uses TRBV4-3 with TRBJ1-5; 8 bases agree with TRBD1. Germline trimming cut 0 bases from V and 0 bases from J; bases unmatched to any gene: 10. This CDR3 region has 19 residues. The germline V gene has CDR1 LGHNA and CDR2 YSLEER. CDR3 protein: CASSQDYGRGRSSNQPQHF. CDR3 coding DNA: TGCGCCAGCAGCCAAGATTACGGCAGGGGGCGCAGTAGCAATCAGCCCCAGCATTTT.